This TCR beta chain was found in a study of shared clonotypes between healthy human individuals. Study-wide findings and caveats: The study drew on few donors, limiting represented genetic and exposure-history diversity. An expected dependence of interdonor clonotype sharing on sequencing depth was noted.

Of note for this clone: The target antigen is unknown.

Assay: immunoSEQ multiplex PCR; the TCRdb copy retains only in-frame clones and omits some. The table shows roughly 300,000 clones, with 70% to 75% occurring only once. The CDR3 is 15 amino acids. CDR1 and CDR2 from the germline V gene are SGHTS and YDEGEE. V dropped 4 bases and J dropped 3; count of bases not matched to a gene: 10. Adult Caucasians living in Nashville, Tennessee made up all of the donors. Researchers partitioned CD4+ cells into CD45RA+ naive and CD45RA-negative memory subsets. This clonotype was sampled from a man aged 30 to 45 in good health. This sequence joins TRBV5-8 and TRBJ2-7; TRBD1 agrees at 7 bases. The sample taken for sequencing was memory CD4+ T cells sorted from blood. Indicated subset: CD45RA-negative fraction. The CDR3: CASSPRQGSLYEQYF. The DNA of the CDR3 is TGTGCCAGCAGCCCTAGACAGGGATCTCTCTACGAGCAGTACTTC.